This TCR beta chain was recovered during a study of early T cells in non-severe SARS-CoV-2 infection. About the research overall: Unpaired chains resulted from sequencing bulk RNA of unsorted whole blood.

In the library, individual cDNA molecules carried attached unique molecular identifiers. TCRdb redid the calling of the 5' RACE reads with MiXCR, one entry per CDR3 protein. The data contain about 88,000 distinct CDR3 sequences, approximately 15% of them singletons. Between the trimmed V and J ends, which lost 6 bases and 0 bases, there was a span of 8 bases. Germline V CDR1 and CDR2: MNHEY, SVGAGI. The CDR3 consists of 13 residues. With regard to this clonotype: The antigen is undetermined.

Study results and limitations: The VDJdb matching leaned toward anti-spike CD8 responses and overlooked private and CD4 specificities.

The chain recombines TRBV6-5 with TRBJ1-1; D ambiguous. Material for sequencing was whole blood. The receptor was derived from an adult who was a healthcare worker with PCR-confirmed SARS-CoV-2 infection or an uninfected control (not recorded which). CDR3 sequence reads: CASSGPVNTEAFF. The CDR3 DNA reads TGTGCCAGCAGCGGACCGGTGAACACTGAAGCTTTCTTT.